This is a list of T cell receptor beta chains from one sample in a study of T-cell memory formation after mild COVID-19. Each CDR3 protein is one row after TCRdb ran MiXCR on the 5' RACE reads. The sample gives some 200,000 distinct CDR3 sequences, around 21% of which show up once; 20% to 25% is in the top ten. Sequencing was performed on PBMCs or a T cell subset sorted from them (not recorded which). All receptors derive from an adult woman who had mild COVID-19 (a few samples of this study predate the infection). Cell type and time point are not known. Both conserved end residues are trimmed from each CDR3. Each record gives: J gene, CDR3 length, V gene, CDR3 protein.

TRBJ1-5,10,TRBV12-3/TRBV12-4,ASSPLSQPQH
TRBJ2-1,13,TRBV20-1,SARELRRAYNEQF
TRBJ2-3,13,TRBV2,ASSEALFRADTQY
TRBJ2-1,15,TRBV7-9,ASSSPLGGQLDNEQF
TRBJ2-5,15,TRBV10-3,AISESASGVGRETQY
TRBJ1-3,14,TRBV6-5,ASSIRSGTAGNTIY
TRBJ2-7,12,TRBV15,ATSSQGVSYEQY
TRBJ1-1,11,TRBV9,ASSVGTETEAF
TRBJ2-1,13,TRBV11-2,ASSLVTSPYNEQF
TRBJ2-3,14,TRBV15,ATSLAGGASTDTQY
TRBJ2-3,14,TRBV7-8,ASSLKAGGLTDTQY
TRBJ1-1,13,TRBV7-9,ASSGWPDVGAEAF
TRBJ1-2,12,TRBV13,ASSSRGRVYGYT
TRBJ2-7,14,TRBV4-3,ASSQVRPSGSYEQY
TRBJ2-1,13,TRBV7-3,ASSPHLGGFNEQF
TRBJ2-7,14,TRBV12-3/TRBV12-4,ASSLARQAPTYEQY
TRBJ2-1,12,TRBV9,ASSVTGSYNEQF
TRBJ1-2,12,TRBV29-1,SVDAGTGGSGYT
TRBJ2-7,12,TRBV12-3/TRBV12-4,ASSSSGTPYEQY
TRBJ1-6,14,TRBV15,ATSRDGSSYNSPLH
TRBJ1-5,13,TRBV5-1,ASSPATGEFQPQH
TRBJ2-5,10,TRBV7-8,ASSSRGETQY
TRBJ2-1,13,TRBV7-2,ASSISTSGTHEQF
TRBJ1-2,10,TRBV24-1,ATSLGGGGYT
TRBJ2-5,11,TRBV5-6,ASSPTAGETQY
TRBJ2-2,13,TRBV29-1,SVTEQGAGTGELF
TRBJ1-4,14,TRBV10-3,AIRDTGNSANEKLF
TRBJ2-6,16,TRBV2,ASSEVDRASSGANVLT
TRBJ2-7,12,TRBV18,ASSSEDGDYEQY
TRBJ2-2,18,TRBV24-1,ATSDWWDSGSAANTGELF
TRBJ2-3,12,TRBV7-9,ASMLAGEIDTQY
TRBJ2-7,13,TRBV9,ASSVGSGASYEQY
TRBJ2-3,10,TRBV27,ASRTGWDTQY
TRBJ1-5,13,TRBV6-2/TRBV6-3,ASSLGQGPLQPQH
TRBJ2-2,14,TRBV7-9,ASSSNAGGWTGELF
TRBJ1-2,12,TRBV14,ASSPRQGSHGYT
TRBJ2-5,15,TRBV12-3/TRBV12-4,ASSWMERGPTGETQY
TRBJ2-7,12,TRBV20-1,SVRTSGSIGEQY
TRBJ2-3,14,TRBV3-1,ASSQQLAGVADTQY
TRBJ2-7,12,TRBV7-9,ASSLAGAAYEQY
TRBJ2-7,11,TRBV6-5,ASRWTGRHEQY
TRBJ1-4,15,TRBV6-2/TRBV6-3,ASSPADGSGHREKLF
TRBJ2-1,13,TRBV5-1,ASSLGGGGNNEQF
TRBJ2-5,15,TRBV3-1,ASSQPLDRDGRETQY
TRBJ2-1,15,TRBV5-1,ASSFYLQGAFYNEQF